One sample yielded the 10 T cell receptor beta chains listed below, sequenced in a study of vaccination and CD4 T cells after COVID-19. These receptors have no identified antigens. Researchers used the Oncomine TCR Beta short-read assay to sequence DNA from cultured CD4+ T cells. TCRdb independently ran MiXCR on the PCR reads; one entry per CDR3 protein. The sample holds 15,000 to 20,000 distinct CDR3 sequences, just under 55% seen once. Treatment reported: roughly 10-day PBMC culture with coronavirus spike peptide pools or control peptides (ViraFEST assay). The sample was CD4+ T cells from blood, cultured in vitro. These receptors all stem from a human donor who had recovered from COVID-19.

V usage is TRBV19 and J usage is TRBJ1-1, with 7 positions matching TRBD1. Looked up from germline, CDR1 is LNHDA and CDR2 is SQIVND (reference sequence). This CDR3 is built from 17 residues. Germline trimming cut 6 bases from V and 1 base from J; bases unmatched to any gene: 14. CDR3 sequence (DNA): TGTGCCAGTAGCCTATTAGGGACAGTGGGAGAGAACACTGAAGCTTTCTTT. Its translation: CASSLLGTVGENTEAFF.

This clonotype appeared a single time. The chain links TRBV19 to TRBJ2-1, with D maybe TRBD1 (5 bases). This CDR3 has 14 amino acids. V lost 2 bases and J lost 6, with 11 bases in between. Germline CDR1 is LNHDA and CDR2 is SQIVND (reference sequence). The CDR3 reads CASSIQLGANEQFF. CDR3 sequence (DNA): TGTGCCAGTAGTATACAATTAGGGGCCAATGAGCAGTTCTTC.

The CDR3 DNA reads TGCAGCGCCTCGGACAGGGGGAGAGATAACTATGGCTACACCTTC. Its protein is CSASDRGRDNYGYTF. The chain recombines TRBV29-1 with TRBJ1-2, with TRBD1 identical over 10 bases. Looked up from germline, CDR1 is SQVTM and CDR2 is ANQGSEA. The CDR3 extends over 15 amino acids. Unmatched junction bases numbered 9, after V lost 7 bases and J lost 1 base.

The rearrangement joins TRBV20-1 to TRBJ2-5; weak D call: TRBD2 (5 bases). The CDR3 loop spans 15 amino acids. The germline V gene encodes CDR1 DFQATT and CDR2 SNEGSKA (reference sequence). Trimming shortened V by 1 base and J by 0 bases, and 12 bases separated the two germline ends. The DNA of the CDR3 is TGCAGTGCTAGAGGAAATAGCGACTACCAAGAGACCCAGTACTTC. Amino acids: CSARGNSDYQETQYF.

The CDR3, as DNA: TGCAGTGCTCATGGCGGAATTAACACTGAAGCTTTCTTT. It is translated as CSAHGGINTEAFF. V usage is TRBV20-1 and J usage is TRBJ1-1; the D is unclear. The CDR3 length is 13 residues. Between the trimmed V and J ends, which lost 5 bases and 2 bases, there was a span of 12 bases. Germline CDR1 and CDR2: DFQATT and SNEGSKA (reference sequence).

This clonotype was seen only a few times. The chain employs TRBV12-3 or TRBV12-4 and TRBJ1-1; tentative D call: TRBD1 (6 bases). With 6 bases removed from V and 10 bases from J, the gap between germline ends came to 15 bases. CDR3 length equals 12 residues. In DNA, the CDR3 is TGTGCCAGCAGCCTCGCGGGGGCGGTAGCTTTCTTT. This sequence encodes CASSLAGAVAFF.

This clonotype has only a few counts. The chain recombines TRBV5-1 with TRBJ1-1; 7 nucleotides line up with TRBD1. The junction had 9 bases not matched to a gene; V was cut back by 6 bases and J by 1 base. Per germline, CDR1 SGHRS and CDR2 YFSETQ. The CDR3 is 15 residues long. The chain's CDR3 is CASTSETGSNTEAFF. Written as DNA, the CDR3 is TGCGCCAGCACGTCCGAGACAGGGTCGAACACTGAAGCTTTCTTT.

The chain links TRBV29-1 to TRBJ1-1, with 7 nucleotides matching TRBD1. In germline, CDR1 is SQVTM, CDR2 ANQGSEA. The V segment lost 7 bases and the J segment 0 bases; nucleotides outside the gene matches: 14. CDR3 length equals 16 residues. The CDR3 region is CSAATGVREVNTEAFF. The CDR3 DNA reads TGCAGCGCTGCAACAGGGGTTAGGGAAGTGAACACTGAAGCTTTCTTT.

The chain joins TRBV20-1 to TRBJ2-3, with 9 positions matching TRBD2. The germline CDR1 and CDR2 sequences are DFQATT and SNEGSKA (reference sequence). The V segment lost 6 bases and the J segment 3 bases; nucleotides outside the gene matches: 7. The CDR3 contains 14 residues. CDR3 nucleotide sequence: TGCAGTGCCCCAGCGACTAGCGGAACAGATACGCAGTATTTT. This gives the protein CSAPATSGTDTQYF.

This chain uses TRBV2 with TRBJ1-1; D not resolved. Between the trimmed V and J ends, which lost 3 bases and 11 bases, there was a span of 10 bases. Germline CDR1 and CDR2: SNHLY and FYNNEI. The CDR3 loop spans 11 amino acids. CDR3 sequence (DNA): TGTGCCAGCAGTGACCGCTCTGGTGCTTTCTTT. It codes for CASSDRSGAFF. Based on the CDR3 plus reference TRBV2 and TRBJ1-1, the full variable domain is EPEVTQTPSHQVTQMGQEVILRCVPISNHLYFYWYRQILGQKVEFLVSFYNNEISEKSEIFDDQFSVERPDGSNFTLKIRSTKLEDSAMYFCASSDRSGAFFGQGTRLTVV.